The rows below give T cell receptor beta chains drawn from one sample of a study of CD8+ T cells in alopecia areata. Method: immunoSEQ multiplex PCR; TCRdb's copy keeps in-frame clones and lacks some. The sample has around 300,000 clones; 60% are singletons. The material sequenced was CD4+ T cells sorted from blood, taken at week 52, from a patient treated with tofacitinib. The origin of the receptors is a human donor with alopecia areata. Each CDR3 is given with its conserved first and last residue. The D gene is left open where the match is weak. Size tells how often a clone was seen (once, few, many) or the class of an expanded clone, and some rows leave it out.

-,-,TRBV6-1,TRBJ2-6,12,CASSSGANVLTF,TGTGCCAGCAGTTCTGGGGCCAACGTCCTGACTTTC
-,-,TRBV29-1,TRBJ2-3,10,CSVAPDTQYF,TGCAGCGTTGCCCCGGATACGCAGTATTTT
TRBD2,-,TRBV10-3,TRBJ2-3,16,CASKIRLAGATDTQYF,TGTGCCAGTAAAATACGACTAGCGGGGGCCACAGATACGCAGTATTTT
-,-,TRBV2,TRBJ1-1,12,CASSRVSTEAFF,TGTGCCAGCAGTAGGGTTTCCACTGAAGCTTTCTTT
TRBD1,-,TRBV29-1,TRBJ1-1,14,CSVARQGVYTEAFF,TGCAGCGTTGCCCGACAGGGCGTCTACACTGAAGCTTTCTTT
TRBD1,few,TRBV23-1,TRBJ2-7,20,CASSQEPGQGISAASYEQYF,TGCGCCAGCAGTCAGGAACCGGGACAGGGGATTTCGGCAGCATCCTACGAGCAGTACTTC
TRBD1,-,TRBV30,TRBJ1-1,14,CAWSVGGGPPEAFF,TGTGCCTGGAGTGTCGGAGGGGGCCCCCCTGAAGCTTTCTTT
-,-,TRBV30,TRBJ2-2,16,CAWSVRPAALTGELFF,TGTGCCTGGAGTGTAAGGCCGGCAGCACTCACCGGGGAGCTGTTTTTT
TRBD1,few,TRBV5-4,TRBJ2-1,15,CASSSDRANYNEQFF,TGTGCCAGCAGCTCAGACAGGGCAAACTACAATGAGCAGTTCTTC
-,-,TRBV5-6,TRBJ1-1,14,CASSLGAQGTEAFF,TGTGCCAGCAGCTTGGGTGCCCAAGGCACTGAAGCTTTCTTT
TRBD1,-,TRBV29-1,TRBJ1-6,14,CSVAGTGLDSPLHF,TGCAGCGTTGCCGGGACAGGGTTGGATTCACCCCTCCACTTT
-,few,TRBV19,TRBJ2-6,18,CASSIRQGTKAGANVLTF,TGTGCCAGTAGTATACGTCAGGGGACCAAGGCTGGGGCCAACGTCCTGACTTTC
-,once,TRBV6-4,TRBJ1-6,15,CASRISSSYNSPLHF,TGTGCCAGCAGGATCTCGAGCTCCTATAATTCACCCCTCCACTTT
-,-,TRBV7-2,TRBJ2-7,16,CASSSRGGHAAYEQYF,TGTGCCAGCAGCTCAAGGGGGGGACACGCGGCCTACGAGCAGTACTTC
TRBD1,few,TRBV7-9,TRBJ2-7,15,CASSRGTGLTYEQYF,TGTGCCAGCAGCCGCGGGACAGGCTTAACCTACGAGCAGTACTTC
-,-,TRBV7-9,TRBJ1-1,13,CASSPRGGYEAFF,TGTGCCAGCAGCCCTCGGGGAGGTTATGAAGCTTTCTTT
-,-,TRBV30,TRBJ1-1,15,CAWSPHVGVNTEAFF,TGTGCCTGGAGTCCCCATGTAGGAGTGAACACTGAAGCTTTCTTT
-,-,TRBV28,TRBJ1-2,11,CASSSKVGYTF,TGTGCCAGCAGTTCGAAGGTTGGCTACACCTTC
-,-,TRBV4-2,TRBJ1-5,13,CASSQDRNQPQHF,TGTGCCAGCAGCCAAGATCGGAATCAGCCCCAGCATTTT
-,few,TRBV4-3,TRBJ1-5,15,CASSQDPNSNQPQHF,TGCGCCAGCAGCCAAGATCCAAATAGCAATCAGCCCCAGCATTTT
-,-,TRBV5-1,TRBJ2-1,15,CASSPASGSGNEQFF,TGCGCCAGCAGCCCTGCCTCCGGATCGGGCAATGAGCAGTTCTTC
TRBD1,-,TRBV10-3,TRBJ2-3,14,CAISEGQGRDTQYF,TGTGCCATCAGTGAAGGACAGGGTAGAGATACGCAGTATTTT
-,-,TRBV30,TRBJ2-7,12,CAWRTDSYEQYF,TGTGCCTGGAGGACCGACTCCTACGAGCAGTACTTC
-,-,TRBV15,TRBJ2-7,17,CATSRDHAGLRVYEQYF,TGTGCCACCAGCAGAGATCATGCGGGGTTGAGGGTTTACGAGCAGTACTTC